Each of the 16 T cell receptor beta chains below was sequenced from the same sample in a study of T cell responses to AZD1222 COVID-19 vaccine. Generated by immunoSEQ multiplex PCR, the TCRdb table keeps only in-frame clones and is missing some. The repertoire includes around 200,000 clones, around 94% of them detected once, and roughly 1.5% sits in the top ten. The sequencing here drew on peripheral blood, taken 28 days after the second AZD1222 dose. Receptors were obtained from an adult who received the AZD1222 COVID-19 vaccine.

This chain joins TRBV11-2 and TRBJ1-5, with D uncertain. Between the trimmed V and J ends, which lost 1 base and 9 bases, there was a span of 10 bases. The length of the CDR3 is 13 residues. Germline CDR1 and CDR2: SGHAT and FQNNGV. This chain's CDR3 is CASSLVARRPQHF. In DNA form, the CDR3 reads TGTGCCAGCAGCTTAGTGGCCCGGAGGCCCCAGCATTTT.

This chain connects TRBV9 to TRBJ2-7; 12 positions match TRBD1. The CDR3 extends over 15 amino acids. The V gene end was trimmed by 3 bases and the J gene end by 3 bases; junction bases not matched to a gene: 4. The V gene's germline CDR1 is SGDLS and CDR2 YYNGEE. The CDR3 nucleotides are TGTGCCAGCAGCGCGGGACAGGGGGCATTCTACGAGCAGTACTTC. Protein: CASSAGQGAFYEQYF.

This clone was seen a single time. In the same sample, other DNA sequences code for this CDR3. The gene calls are TRBV24-1 and TRBJ2-1; D unclear. The CDR3 has 13 amino acids. In germline, CDR1 is KGHDR, CDR2 SFDVKD. With 3 bases removed from V and 4 bases from J, the gap between germline ends came to 6 bases. CDR3 region: CATSDSGYNEQFF. The DNA of the CDR3 is TGTGCCACCAGTGATAGTGGGTACAATGAGCAGTTCTTC.

The chain is built from TRBV6-5 and TRBJ1-2; a possible D gene is TRBD1 (6 bases). Germline CDR1 reads MNHEY; CDR2 reads SVGAGI. The CDR3 spans 15 residues. Trimming stripped 0 bases from V and 8 bases from J, with 16 bases between. CDR3 region: CASSYSTRDNKGYTF. In nucleotides, the CDR3 is TGTGCCAGCAGTTACTCGACCCGGGACAATAAGGGCTACACCTTC.

V is TRBV28 and J is TRBJ1-1; D gene uncertain. CDR3 size: 12 residues. With 5 bases removed from V and 11 bases from J, the gap between germline ends came to 15 bases. Per germline, CDR1 MDHEN and CDR2 SYDVKM. The CDR3 is CASSLLLSGAFF. The CDR3 DNA reads as TGTGCCAGCAGTCTTCTGCTCTCGGGTGCTTTCTTT.

The chain carries TRBV6-6 and TRBJ1-5; a weak D match, TRBD1 (6 bases). Germline CDR1 is MNHNY and CDR2 is SVGAGI (reference sequence). This CDR3 contains 17 residues. V was cut by 5 bases and J by 2 bases, with 19 bases left in between. Written as DNA, the CDR3 is TGTGCCAGCAGTCGACTGACAGGTGGCGGGGGCAATCAGCCCCAGCATTTT. It specifies CASSRLTGGGGNQPQHF.

The chain uses TRBV28 and TRBJ2-7; 11 nucleotides align to TRBD1. V gave up 3 bases and J gave up 3 bases; unmatched junction bases: 1. Germline V gives CDR1 MDHEN, CDR2 SYDVKM. The CDR3 sequence is 14 residues long. CDR3 sequence: CASSLGQGDYEQYF. DNA for the CDR3: TGTGCCAGCAGTTTGGGACAGGGGGACTACGAGCAGTACTTC.

The V and J genes are TRBV7-2 and TRBJ1-1; D ambiguous. CDR1 and CDR2 (germline): SGHTA, FQGNSA. V lost 1 base and J 2 bases, leaving 5 bases between the germline ends. The CDR3 is 13 residues long. The CDR3 here is CASSLEGNTEAFF. The CDR3 DNA follows: TGTGCCAGCAGCTTAGAGGGTAACACTGAAGCTTTCTTT.

This sequence joins TRBV12-3 or TRBV12-4 and TRBJ1-5; D is unresolved. The V gene lost 6 bases and the J gene lost 11 bases, with 11 bases spanning the gap. This CDR3 contains 11 residues. CDR3 nucleotides: TGTGCCAGCAGCTCCGACGTGACCCAGCATTTT. Translated, it gives CASSSDVTQHF.

The chain is built from TRBV20-1 and TRBJ1-2, with D perhaps TRBD1 (6 bases). CDR1 is DFQATT and CDR2 is SNEGSKA in the germline V gene (reference sequence). The V end was cut by 3 bases, the J end by 2 bases, with 13 bases between. This CDR3 is built from 14 residues. CDR3 sequence (DNA): TGCAGTGCTAGTCCAGGGGCGACGAACTATGGCTACACCTTC. Translated: CSASPGATNYGYTF.

The J gene is TRBJ1-1, the V gene TRBV11-3, with a possible D match to TRBD1 (6 bases). This CDR3 spans 14 amino acids. The V and J ends lost 5 bases and 1 base respectively, with 11 bases between them. Germline V CDR1 and CDR2: SGHNT, YENEEA. The DNA of the CDR3 is TGTGCCAGCAGCCAGGGAGGGGGGAACACTGAAGCTTTCTTT. Protein: CASSQGGGNTEAFF.

This clone was seen only once. The chain couples TRBV6-1 to TRBJ2-1, with 15 nucleotides matching TRBD2. This CDR3 is built from 16 residues. Germline CDR1 MNHNS, CDR2 SASEGT. The V and J ends lost 1 base and 8 bases, in that order; junction bases with no gene match: 3. CDR3 DNA sequence: TGTGCCAGCAGTGAAGGGACTAGCGGGGGGGCGGATGAGCAGTTCTTC. It encodes CASSEGTSGGADEQFF.

This chain joins TRBV11-3 and TRBJ1-3, with D possibly being TRBD1 (6 bases). Germline V gene data show CDR1 as SGHNT and CDR2 as YENEEA. Trimming removed 5 bases at V and 7 bases at J, with 12 bases between. The CDR3 is made up of 13 amino acids. The CDR3 DNA reads as TGTGCCAGCAGCGCTGGACAGAGGAACACCATATATTTT. Translation gives CASSAGQRNTIYF.

The rearrangement joins TRBV7-9 to TRBJ2-2, with no clear D. The CDR3 contains 16 residues. The germline V gene encodes CDR1 SEHNR and CDR2 FQNEAQ (reference sequence). Trimming took 2 bases from V and 0 from J, leaving 10 bases between them. This chain's CDR3 is CASSLISGSNTGELFF. The CDR3 DNA is TGTGCCAGCAGCTTAATCTCCGGTTCGAACACCGGGGAGCTGTTTTTT.

This sequence joins TRBV6-5 and TRBJ1-3, with a tentative D call TRBD1 (6 bases). Trimming removed 2 bases from V and 2 bases from J, with 13 bases in between. The V gene's germline CDR1 is MNHEY and CDR2 SVGAGI. The CDR3 length is 16 residues. The CDR3 sequence is CASSYTRTDPGNTIYF. Here the CDR3 DNA reads TGTGCCAGCAGTTACACTCGGACAGACCCTGGAAACACCATATATTTT.

This clone was recorded once. The chain is built from TRBV5-6 and TRBJ1-2; no clear D. V lost 4 bases and J lost 3, with 13 bases in between. Looked up from germline, CDR1 is SGHDT and CDR2 is YYEEEE. This CDR3 contains 14 residues. In nucleotides, the CDR3 is TGTGCCAGCAGCCCCGCCGGGAGATACTATGGCTACACCTTC. Translated, it gives CASSPAGRYYGYTF.